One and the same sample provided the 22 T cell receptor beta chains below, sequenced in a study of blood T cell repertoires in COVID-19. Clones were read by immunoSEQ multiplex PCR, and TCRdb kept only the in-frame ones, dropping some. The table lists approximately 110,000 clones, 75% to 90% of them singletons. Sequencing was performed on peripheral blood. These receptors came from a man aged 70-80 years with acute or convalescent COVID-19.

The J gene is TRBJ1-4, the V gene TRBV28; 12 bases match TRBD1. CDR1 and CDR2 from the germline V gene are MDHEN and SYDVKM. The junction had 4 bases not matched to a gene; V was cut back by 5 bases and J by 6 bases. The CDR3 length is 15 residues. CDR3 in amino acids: CASSPGTGGYEKLFF. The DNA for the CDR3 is TGTGCCAGCAGTCCCGGGACAGGGGGCTATGAAAAACTGTTTTTT.

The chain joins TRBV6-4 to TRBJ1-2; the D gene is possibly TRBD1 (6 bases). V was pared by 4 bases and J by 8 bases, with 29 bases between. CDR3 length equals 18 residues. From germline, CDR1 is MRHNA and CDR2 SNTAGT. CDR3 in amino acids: CASSAIEGRGVVGKGYTF. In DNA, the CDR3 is TGTGCCAGCAGTGCAATCGAGGGGAGGGGGGTCGTCGGTAAAGGCTACACCTTC.

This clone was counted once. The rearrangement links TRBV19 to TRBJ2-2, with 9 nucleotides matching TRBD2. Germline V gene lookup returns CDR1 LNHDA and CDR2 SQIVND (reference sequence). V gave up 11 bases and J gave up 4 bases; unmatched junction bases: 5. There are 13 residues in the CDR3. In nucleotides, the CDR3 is TGTGCCGCGGGAGGGGACCCCACCGGGGAGCTGTTTTTT. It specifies CAAGGDPTGELFF.

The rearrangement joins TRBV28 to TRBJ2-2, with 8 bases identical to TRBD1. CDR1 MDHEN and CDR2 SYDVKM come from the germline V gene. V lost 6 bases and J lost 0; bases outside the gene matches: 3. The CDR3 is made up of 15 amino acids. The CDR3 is CASRGTGANTGELFF. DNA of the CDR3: TGTGCCAGCAGGGGGACAGGAGCGAACACCGGGGAGCTGTTTTTT.

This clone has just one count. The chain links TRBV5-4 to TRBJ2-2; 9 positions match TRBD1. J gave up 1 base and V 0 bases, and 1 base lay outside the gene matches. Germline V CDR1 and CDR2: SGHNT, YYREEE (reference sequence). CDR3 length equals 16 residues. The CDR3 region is CASSLGGQGNTGELFF. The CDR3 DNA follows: TGTGCCAGCAGCTTGGGGGGACAGGGGAACACCGGGGAGCTGTTTTTT. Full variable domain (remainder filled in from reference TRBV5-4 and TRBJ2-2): ETGVTQSPTHLIKTRGQQVTLRCSSQSGHNTVSWYQQALGQGPQFIFQYYREEENGRGNFPPRFSGLQFPNYSSELNVNALELDDSALYLCASSLGGQGNTGELFFGEGSRLTVL.

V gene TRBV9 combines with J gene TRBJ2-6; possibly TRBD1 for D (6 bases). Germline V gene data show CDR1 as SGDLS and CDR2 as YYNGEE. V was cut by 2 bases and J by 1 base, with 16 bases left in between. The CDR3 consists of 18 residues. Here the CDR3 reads CASSVTGNSPSGANVLTF. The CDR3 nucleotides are TGTGCCAGCAGCGTCACAGGGAATTCCCCATCTGGGGCCAACGTCCTGACTTTC.

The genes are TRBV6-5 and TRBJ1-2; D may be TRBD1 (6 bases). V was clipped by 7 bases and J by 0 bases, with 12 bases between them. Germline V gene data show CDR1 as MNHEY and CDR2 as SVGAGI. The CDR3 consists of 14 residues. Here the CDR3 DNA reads TGTGCCAGCACCTTGGACAGTGCTAACTATGGCTACACCTTC. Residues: CASTLDSANYGYTF.

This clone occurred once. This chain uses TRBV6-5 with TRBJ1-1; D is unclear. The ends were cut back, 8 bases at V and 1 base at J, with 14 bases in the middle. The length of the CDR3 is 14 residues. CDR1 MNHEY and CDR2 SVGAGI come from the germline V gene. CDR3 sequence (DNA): TGTGCCAGCCTACCCGGCGGTCAGAACACTGAAGCTTTCTTT. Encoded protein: CASLPGGQNTEAFF.

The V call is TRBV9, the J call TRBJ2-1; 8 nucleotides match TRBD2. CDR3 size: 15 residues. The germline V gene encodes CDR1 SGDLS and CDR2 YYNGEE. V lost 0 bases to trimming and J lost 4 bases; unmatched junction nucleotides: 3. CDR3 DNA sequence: TGTGCCAGCAGCGTAGGGCGGGAGGAGTACAATGAGCAGTTCTTC. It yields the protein CASSVGREEYNEQFF. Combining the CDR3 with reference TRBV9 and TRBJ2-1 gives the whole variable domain DSGVTQTPKHLITATGQRVTLRCSPRSGDLSVYWYQQSLDQGLQFLIQYYNGEERAKGNILERFSAQQFPDLHSELNLSSLELGDSALYFCASSVGREEYNEQFFGPGTRLTVL.

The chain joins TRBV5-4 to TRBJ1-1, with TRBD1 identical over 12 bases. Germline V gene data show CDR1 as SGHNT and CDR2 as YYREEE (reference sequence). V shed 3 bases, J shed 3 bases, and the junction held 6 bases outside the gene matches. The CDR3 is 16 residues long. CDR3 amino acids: CASSSPGQGAHTEAFF. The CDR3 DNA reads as TGTGCCAGCAGCTCCCCGGGACAGGGGGCGCACACTGAAGCTTTCTTT.

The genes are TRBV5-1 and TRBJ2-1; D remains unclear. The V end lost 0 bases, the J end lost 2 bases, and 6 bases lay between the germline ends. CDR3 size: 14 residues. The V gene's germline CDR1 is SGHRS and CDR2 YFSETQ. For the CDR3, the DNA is TGCGCCAGCAGCTTGGGGCAGACCTACAATGAGCAGTTCTTC. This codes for CASSLGQTYNEQFF.

As DNA, the CDR3 is TGTGCCAGCAGCTCCGGGACAGCATTCTACAATGAGCAGTTCTTC. As protein: CASSSGTAFYNEQFF. The chain employs TRBV5-6 and TRBJ2-1; TRBD1 agrees at 7 bases. The J segment lost 3 bases and the V segment lost 3 bases, leaving 6 bases of the junction unmatched. The germline V gene encodes CDR1 SGHDT and CDR2 YYEEEE. The CDR3 has 15 residues.

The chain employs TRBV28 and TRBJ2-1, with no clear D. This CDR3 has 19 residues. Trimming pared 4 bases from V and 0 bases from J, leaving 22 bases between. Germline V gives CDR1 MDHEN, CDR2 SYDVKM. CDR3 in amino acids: CASSYESSPVVTSYNEQFF. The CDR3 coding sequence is TGTGCCAGCAGTTACGAGTCGAGTCCCGTCGTTACCTCCTACAATGAGCAGTTCTTC.

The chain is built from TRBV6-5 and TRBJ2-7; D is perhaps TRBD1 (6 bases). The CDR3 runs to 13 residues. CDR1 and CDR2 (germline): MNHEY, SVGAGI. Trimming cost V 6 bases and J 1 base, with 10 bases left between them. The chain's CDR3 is CASRRTVSYEQYF. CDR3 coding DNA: TGTGCCAGCAGGCGGACAGTTTCCTACGAGCAGTACTTC.

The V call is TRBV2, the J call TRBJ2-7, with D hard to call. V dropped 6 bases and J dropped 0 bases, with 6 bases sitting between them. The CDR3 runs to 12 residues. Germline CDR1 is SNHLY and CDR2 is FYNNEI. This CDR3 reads CASRGDSYEQYF. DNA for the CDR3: TGTGCCAGCAGGGGCGACTCCTACGAGCAGTACTTC.

As DNA, the CDR3 is TGTGCCAGCAGTGTACAGGGGGCTCAGCCCCAGCATTTT. Translated, it gives CASSVQGAQPQHF. The chain couples TRBV25-1 to TRBJ1-5, with 9 bases lining up with TRBD1. The V segment lost 4 bases and the J segment 6 bases; nucleotides outside the gene matches: 1. CDR3 size: 13 residues. From germline, CDR1 is MGHDK and CDR2 SYGVNS. Looking up the rest from reference TRBV25-1 and TRBJ1-5 gives the full variable domain: EADIYQTPRYLVIGTGKKITLECSQTMGHDKMYWYQQDPGMELHLIHYSYGVNSTEKGDLSSESTVSRIRTEHFPLTLESARPSHTSQYLCASSVQGAQPQHFGDGTRLSIL.

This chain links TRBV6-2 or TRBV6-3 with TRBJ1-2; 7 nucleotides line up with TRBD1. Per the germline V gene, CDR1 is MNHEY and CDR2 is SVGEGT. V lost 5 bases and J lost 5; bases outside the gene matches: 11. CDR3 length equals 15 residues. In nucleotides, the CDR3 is TGTGCCAGCAGTATACCGGGACAGTTTTTTTATGGCTACACCTTC. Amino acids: CASSIPGQFFYGYTF.

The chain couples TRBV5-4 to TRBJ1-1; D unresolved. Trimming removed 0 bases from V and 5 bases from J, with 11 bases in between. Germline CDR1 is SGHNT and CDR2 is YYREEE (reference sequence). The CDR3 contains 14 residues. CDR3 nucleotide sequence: TGTGCCAGCAGCTTGGCCTACTCAAAGACTGAAGCTTTCTTT. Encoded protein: CASSLAYSKTEAFF.

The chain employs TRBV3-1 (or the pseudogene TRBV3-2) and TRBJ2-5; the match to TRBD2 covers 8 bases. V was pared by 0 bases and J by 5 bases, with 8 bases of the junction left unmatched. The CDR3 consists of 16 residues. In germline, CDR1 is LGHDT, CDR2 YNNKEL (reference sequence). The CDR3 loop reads CASSQEGGTRGETQYF. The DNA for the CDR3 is TGTGCCAGCAGCCAAGAAGGAGGGACTAGAGGGGAGACCCAGTACTTC.

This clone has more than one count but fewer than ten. The CDR3 sequence is CASSLAAGQGTYEQYF. CDR3 coding DNA: TGTGCCAGCAGCTTAGCTGCCGGACAGGGCACCTACGAGCAGTACTTC. The chain carries TRBV7-8 and TRBJ2-7, with 8 positions matching TRBD1. The CDR3 totals 16 residues. CDR1 SGHVS and CDR2 FQNEAQ come from the germline V gene. V was clipped by 0 bases and J by 2 bases; unmatched bases: 6.

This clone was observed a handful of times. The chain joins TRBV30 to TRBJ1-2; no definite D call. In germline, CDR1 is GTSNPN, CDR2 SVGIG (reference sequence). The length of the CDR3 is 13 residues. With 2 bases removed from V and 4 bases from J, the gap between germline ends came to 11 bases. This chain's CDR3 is CAWSIGEGYGYTF. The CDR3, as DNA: TGTGCCTGGAGTATTGGAGAGGGCTATGGCTACACCTTC.

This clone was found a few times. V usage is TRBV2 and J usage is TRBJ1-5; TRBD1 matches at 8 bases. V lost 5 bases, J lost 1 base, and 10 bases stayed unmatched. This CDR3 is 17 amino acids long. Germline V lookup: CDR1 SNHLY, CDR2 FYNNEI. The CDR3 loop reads CASSYTSRTGSNQPQHF. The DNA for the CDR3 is TGTGCCAGCAGTTACACGAGTAGGACAGGGAGCAATCAGCCCCAGCATTTT.